This T cell receptor beta chain was sequenced during a study of blood T cell repertoires in COVID-19. The assay was immunoSEQ multiplex PCR, and TCRdb's table has in-frame clones only and misses some. Here the sample spans around 200,000 clones, around nine tenths being singletons. This CDR3 has 14 residues. With 2 bases removed from V and 3 bases from J, the gap between germline ends came to 9 bases. Germline CDR1 reads SGHTA; CDR2 reads FQGNSA. The V gene is TRBV7-2, the J gene TRBJ2-3; no firm D call. The source material was peripheral blood. The sequence was obtained from a man aged 35 to 55 with acute or convalescent COVID-19. The CDR3 sequence is CASSLIARTDTQYF. In DNA, the CDR3 is TGTGCCAGCAGCTTAATCGCCAGAACAGATACGCAGTATTTT. The full variable domain, completed using reference TRBV7-2 and TRBJ2-3, is GAGVSQSPSNKVTEKGKDVELRCDPISGHTALYWYRQSLGQGLEFLIYFQGNSAPDKSGLPSDRFSAERTGGSVSTLTIQRTQQEDSAVYLCASSLIARTDTQYFGPGTRLTVL.